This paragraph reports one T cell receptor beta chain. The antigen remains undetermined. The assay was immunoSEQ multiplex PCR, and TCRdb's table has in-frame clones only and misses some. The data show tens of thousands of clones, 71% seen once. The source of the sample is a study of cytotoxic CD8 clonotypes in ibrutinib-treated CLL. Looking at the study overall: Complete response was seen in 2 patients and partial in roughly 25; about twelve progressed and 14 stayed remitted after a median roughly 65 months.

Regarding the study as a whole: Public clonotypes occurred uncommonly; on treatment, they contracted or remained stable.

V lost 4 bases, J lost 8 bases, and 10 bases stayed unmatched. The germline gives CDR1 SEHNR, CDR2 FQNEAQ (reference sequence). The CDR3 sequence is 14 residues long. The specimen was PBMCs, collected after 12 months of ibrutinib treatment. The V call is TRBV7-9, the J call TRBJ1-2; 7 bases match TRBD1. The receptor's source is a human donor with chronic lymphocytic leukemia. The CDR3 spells CASSSLDRSGGYTF. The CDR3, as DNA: TGTGCCAGCAGCTCTCTGGACAGGTCGGGCGGCTACACCTTC.